This TCR beta chain came from a study of T cell responses to AZD1222 COVID-19 vaccine. Trimming shortened V by 5 bases and J by 4 bases, and 6 bases separated the two germline ends. Per germline, CDR1 SGHAT and CDR2 FQNNGV. The CDR3 has 12 amino acids. TCRdb's copy holds only in-frame clones and misses some; the assay was immunoSEQ multiplex PCR. Of 46,000 or so clones in the sample, around three quarters were seen once. The sequence came from an adult in good health. The sample was peripheral blood, taken on day 0 of AZD1222 vaccination. This chain links TRBV11-2 with TRBJ1-3; D might be TRBD1 (6 bases). CDR3: CASSDRGNTIYF. CDR3 sequence (DNA): TGTGCCAGCAGCGACAGGGGAAACACCATATATTTT.